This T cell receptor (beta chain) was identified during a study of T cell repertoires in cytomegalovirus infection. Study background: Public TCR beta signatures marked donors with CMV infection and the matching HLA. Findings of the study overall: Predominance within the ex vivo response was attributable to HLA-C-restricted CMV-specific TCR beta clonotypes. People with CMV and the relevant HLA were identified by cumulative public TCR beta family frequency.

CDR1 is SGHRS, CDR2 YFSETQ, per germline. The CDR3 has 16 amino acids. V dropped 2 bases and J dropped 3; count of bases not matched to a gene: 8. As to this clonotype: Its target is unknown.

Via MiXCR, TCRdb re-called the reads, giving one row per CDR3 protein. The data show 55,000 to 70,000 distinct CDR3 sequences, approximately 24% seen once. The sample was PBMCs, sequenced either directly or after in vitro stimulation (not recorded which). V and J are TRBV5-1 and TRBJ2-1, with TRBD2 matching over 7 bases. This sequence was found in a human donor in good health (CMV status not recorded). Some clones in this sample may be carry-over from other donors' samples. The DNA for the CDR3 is TGCGCCAGCAGCTTTTGGGGGAGGGCCCTCTACAATGAGCAGTTCTTC. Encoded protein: CASSFWGRALYNEQFF.